This TCR beta chain was obtained from a study of blood T cell repertoires in COVID-19. In the study overall: From T cells, B-cell-depleted T cells, or PBMCs came the material, which was cDNA or gDNA.

Assay: immunoSEQ multiplex PCR; the TCRdb copy retains only in-frame clones and omits some. The profile shows more than 200,000 clones, about 86% of them singletons. The germline V gene encodes CDR1 LNHDA and CDR2 SQIVND (reference sequence). This CDR3 region has 11 residues. The sequencing sample was made of peripheral blood. This chain connects TRBV19 to TRBJ2-7; D gene uncertain. Matching the DNA end better, TRBJ2-5 makes the J call doubtful. The receptor's source is a man aged 30-40 years with active or convalescent COVID-19. CDR3 coding DNA: TGTGCCAGTAGTCAAGGCGGGACCCAGTACTTC. Its protein is CASSQGGTQYF.